One and the same sample provided the 31 T cell receptor beta chains below, sequenced in a study of T cells in Graves' hyperthyroidism and ophthalmopathy. The investigators amplified TCR beta CDR3 regions from RNA transcripts. Researchers ran a first-round RT-PCR on the TCR CDR3 using the HTBI primer set. TCRdb re-called the multiplex PCR reads with MiXCR, one entry per CDR3 protein. The sample carries over 400,000 distinct CDR3 sequences, around a fifth recorded once. Sequencing input: blood. The receptors were gathered from a woman aged 70 to 79 with Graves' ophthalmopathy.

This clonotype was counted only a few times. The chain uses TRBV20-1 and TRBJ2-3, with a weak D call TRBD1 (5 bases). Trimming removed 4 bases from V and 0 bases from J, with 11 bases in between. Germline V gene sequence: CDR1 DFQATT, CDR2 SNEGSKA (reference sequence). The CDR3 contains 14 residues. The CDR3 spells CSAITGVSTDTQYF. The CDR3 region has the DNA TGCAGTGCTATAACAGGTGTCAGCACAGATACGCAGTATTTT.

A few counts support this clonotype. The V call is TRBV29-1, the J call TRBJ2-7; D possibly corresponds to TRBD2 (6 bases). The CDR3 covers 15 residues. With 7 bases removed from V and 0 bases from J, the gap between germline ends came to 19 bases. CDR1 and CDR2 from the germline V gene are SQVTM and ANQGSEA. CDR3 amino acids: CSALRRDLSSYEQYF. The CDR3, as DNA: TGCAGCGCCCTGAGGAGGGACTTAAGCTCCTACGAGCAGTACTTC.

This clonotype was detected many times. The rearrangement joins TRBV7-3 to TRBJ2-1, with 8 bases identical to TRBD2. The germline V gene has CDR1 SGHTA and CDR2 FQGTGA. There are 17 residues in the CDR3. J was trimmed by 3 bases and V by 5 bases; bases with no gene match: 12. The CDR3 DNA reads TGTGCCAGCAGCCCTTCCGGGGGGGGCGCGTTCTACAATGAGCAGTTCTTC. It is translated as CASSPSGGGAFYNEQFF. Drawing the rest from reference TRBV7-3 and TRBJ2-1, the complete variable domain is GAGVSQTPSNKVTEKGKYVELRCDPISGHTALYWYRQSLGQGPEFLIYFQGTGAADDSGLPNDRFFAVRPEGSVSTLKIQRTERGDSAVYLCASSPSGGGAFYNEQFFGPGTRLTVL.

The chain couples TRBV7-9 to TRBJ2-7, with 9 bases that match TRBD2. CDR3 length equals 16 residues. The V gene end was trimmed by 4 bases and the J gene end by 1 base; junction bases not matched to a gene: 8. In germline, CDR1 is SEHNR, CDR2 FQNEAQ (reference sequence). Here the CDR3 DNA reads TGTGCCAGCAGCTACGGGCTAGCGGGATCGTCCTACGAGCAGTACTTC. This sequence encodes CASSYGLAGSSYEQYF.

In its sample, this clonotype was seen many times. The chain combines TRBV2 with TRBJ1-2; unclear D gene. The germline V gene has CDR1 SNHLY and CDR2 FYNNEI. CDR3 size: 13 residues. Deletions cut 8 bases from V and 3 bases from J, with 13 bases between. CDR3 DNA: TGTGCCAGCTACGCTTTCTGGGACTATGGCTACACCTTC. Protein sequence: CASYAFWDYGYTF.

This rearrangement joins TRBV5-1 to TRBJ1-1, with D unresolved. The V end was cut by 3 bases, the J end by 0 bases, with 12 bases between. From germline, CDR1 is SGHRS and CDR2 YFSETQ. The CDR3 runs 15 residues. The CDR3 sequence is CASSYAGGMNTEAFF. Written as DNA, the CDR3 is TGCGCCAGCAGCTACGCCGGAGGGATGAACACTGAAGCTTTCTTT. Together with reference TRBV5-1 and TRBJ1-1, the CDR3 gives the full variable domain: KAGVTQTPRYLIKTRGQQVTLSCSPISGHRSVSWYQQTPGQGLQFLFEYFSETQRNKGNFPGRFSGRQFSNSRSEMNVSTLELGDSALYLCASSYAGGMNTEAFFGQGTRLTVV.

This clonotype has a handful of counts. The genes are TRBV20-1 and TRBJ1-2; tentative D call: TRBD1 (6 bases). Germline V gene sequence: CDR1 DFQATT, CDR2 SNEGSKA (reference sequence). V dropped 5 bases and J dropped 5 bases, with 15 bases sitting between them. The CDR3 totals 13 residues. CDR3 bases: TGCAGTGCTCCATATACCAGGGGTTATGGCTACACCTTC. Encoded protein: CSAPYTRGYGYTF.

The CDR3 region has the DNA TGTGCCAGCAGTTACGACTGGGGGGGAACTGAAGCTTTCTTT. Encoded protein: CASSYDWGGTEAFF. The chain carries TRBV6-5 and TRBJ1-1, with D perhaps TRBD1 (5 bases). The germline V gene encodes CDR1 MNHEY and CDR2 SVGAGI. V was clipped by 2 bases and J by 5 bases, with 12 bases between them. The CDR3 is made up of 14 amino acids.

This clonotype appeared a few times. The chain combines TRBV5-1 with TRBJ1-1, with D tentatively TRBD1 (6 bases). Trimming pared 0 bases from V and 6 bases from J, leaving 15 bases between. The CDR3 totals 15 residues. Germline loops: CDR1 SGHRS, CDR2 YFSETQ. In DNA form, the CDR3 reads TGCGCCAGCAGCTTGGAGATGGGGGGGGCAGCTGAAGCTTTCTTT. Amino acid sequence: CASSLEMGGAAEAFF. Full variable domain (outside the CDR3, taken from reference TRBV5-1 and TRBJ1-1): KAGVTQTPRYLIKTRGQQVTLSCSPISGHRSVSWYQQTPGQGLQFLFEYFSETQRNKGNFPGRFSGRQFSNSRSEMNVSTLELGDSALYLCASSLEMGGAAEAFFGQGTRLTVV.

This clonotype was observed a handful of times. The gene calls are TRBV20-1 and TRBJ1-1, with D possibly matching TRBD1 (6 bases). CDR3 size: 12 residues. Germline CDR1 DFQATT, CDR2 SNEGSKA (reference sequence). Trimming took 6 bases from V and 4 from J, leaving 12 bases between them. In DNA form, the CDR3 reads TGCAGTGCCCACAGGGTCAGCACTGAAGCTTTCTTT. The encoded protein is CSAHRVSTEAFF.

The chain has TRBV5-1 and TRBJ2-3; no clear D gene. The germline CDR1 and CDR2 sequences are SGHRS and YFSETQ. Deletions cut 3 bases from V and 0 bases from J, with 8 bases between. CDR3 length equals 14 residues. CDR3 sequence reads: CASSYHPSTDTQYF. CDR3 coding DNA: TGCGCCAGCAGCTACCACCCAAGCACAGATACGCAGTATTTT.

This clonotype was counted a few times. This chain uses TRBV6-1 with TRBJ2-7; D is unclear. Trimming took off 7 bases at V and 6 bases at J, with 16 bases between the two ends. The CDR3 is 13 residues long. CDR1 and CDR2 (germline): MNHNS, SASEGT. CDR3 amino acids: CASTGSALGEQYF. CDR3 DNA sequence: TGTGCCAGCACTGGATCAGCCTTGGGCGAGCAGTACTTC.

The chain recombines TRBV9 with TRBJ1-3, with D tentatively TRBD1 (5 bases). Germline lookup yields CDR1 SGDLS and CDR2 YYNGEE. The germline V and J ends were trimmed by 1 base and 2 bases, with 7 bases remaining between them. This CDR3 has 14 residues. The CDR3 DNA reads TGTGCCAGCAGCGTAAGGGGTGCTGGAAACACCATATATTTT. This sequence encodes CASSVRGAGNTIYF.

The table lists this clonotype with a few counts. The V gene is TRBV5-1, the J gene TRBJ2-3; D is unresolved. V was trimmed by 4 bases and J by 6 bases, leaving 15 bases between them. The CDR3 runs 14 residues. The germline gives CDR1 SGHRS, CDR2 YFSETQ. For the CDR3, the DNA is TGCGCCAGCAGCCCCAACCCCTCCCCGGATACGCAGTATTTT. Its translation: CASSPNPSPDTQYF. Variable domain in full (rest from reference TRBV5-1 and TRBJ2-3): KAGVTQTPRYLIKTRGQQVTLSCSPISGHRSVSWYQQTPGQGLQFLFEYFSETQRNKGNFPGRFSGRQFSNSRSEMNVSTLELGDSALYLCASSPNPSPDTQYFGPGTRLTVL.

This clonotype was picked up a small number of times. The V and J genes are TRBV7-8 and TRBJ2-5, with D possibly being TRBD2 (6 bases). Germline CDR1 reads SGHVS; CDR2 reads FQNEAQ. The germline V and J ends were trimmed by 5 bases and 9 bases, with 25 bases remaining between them. The CDR3 is 16 amino acids. CDR3 amino acids: CASSLSSVLVVGSQYF. The CDR3 bases are TGTGCCAGCAGCCTTTCTAGCGTACTAGTGGTGGGGTCCCAGTACTTC.

This rearrangement joins TRBV6-1 to TRBJ1-6; 7 nucleotides line up with TRBD1. The CDR3 has 16 amino acids. CDR1 MNHNS and CDR2 SASEGT come from the germline V gene. Trimming took 6 bases from V and 9 from J; bases not matched to a gene: 14. The CDR3 spells CASRLTGQAIVSPLHF. The CDR3, as DNA: TGTGCCAGCAGACTCACCGGACAGGCCATTGTTTCACCCCTCCACTTT.

This clonotype has only a few counts. CDR3 residues: CASSRFRQETQYF. CDR3 DNA sequence: TGTGCCAGCAGCCGCTTCCGACAAGAGACCCAGTACTTC. The chain uses TRBV7-2 and TRBJ2-5; D uncertain. Germline V gives CDR1 SGHTA, CDR2 FQGNSA. The CDR3 runs to 13 residues. V was shortened by 5 bases and J by 2 bases, with 9 bases between the two germline ends.

The chain combines TRBV5-1 with TRBJ2-7, with 8 bases that match TRBD1. V dropped 4 bases and J dropped 5; count of bases not matched to a gene: 11. Germline V lookup: CDR1 SGHRS, CDR2 YFSETQ. The length of the CDR3 is 15 residues. The CDR3 nucleotides read TGCGCCAGCAGCCTACGGACAGGGAGAGGCCACGAGCAGTACTTC. Amino acids: CASSLRTGRGHEQYF.

This clonotype showed up just a few times. This chain uses TRBV11-2 with TRBJ2-3, with TRBD2 as a possible D gene (6 bases). The V end was cut by 4 bases, the J end by 0 bases, with 14 bases between. CDR1 is SGHAT and CDR2 is FQNNGV in the germline V gene. The CDR3 runs to 16 residues. This chain's CDR3 is CASSSVAGSSTDTQYF. The CDR3 DNA follows: TGTGCCAGCAGCTCCGTGGCGGGGAGTAGCACAGATACGCAGTATTTT.

The chain couples TRBV3-1 to TRBJ2-7, with D possibly matching TRBD2 (5 bases). Germline assignment: CDR1 LGHDT and CDR2 YNNKEL (reference sequence). With 4 bases removed from V and 4 bases from J, the gap between germline ends came to 11 bases. The CDR3 is 13 amino acids. The CDR3 sequence: CASSLLSGYEQYF. In DNA form, the CDR3 reads TGTGCCAGCAGCCTACTCAGCGGATACGAGCAGTACTTC.

The genes are TRBV3-1 and TRBJ2-1; no definite D call. V gave up 3 bases and J gave up 2 bases, with 11 bases separating them. Germline CDR1 reads LGHDT; CDR2 reads YNNKEL (reference sequence). CDR3 length equals 15 residues. The CDR3 coding sequence is TGTGCCAGCAGCCATGCCAGGAATACCTACAATGAGCAGTTCTTC. Amino acid sequence: CASSHARNTYNEQFF.

The rearrangement uses TRBV9 and TRBJ1-1, with D maybe TRBD1 (6 bases). Germline lookup yields CDR1 SGDLS and CDR2 YYNGEE. Trimming cost V 5 bases and J 5 bases, with 13 bases left between them. This CDR3 has 13 amino acids. This chain's CDR3 is CASSSTGSTEAFF. The CDR3 nucleotides read TGTGCCAGCAGTTCTACAGGGAGTACTGAAGCTTTCTTT.

This clonotype was seen a few times. This sequence joins TRBV6-1 and TRBJ1-2; 7 positions match TRBD1. V was pared by 1 base and J by 4 bases, with 0 bases of the junction left unmatched. Germline V gene data show CDR1 as MNHNS and CDR2 as SASEGT. The CDR3 sequence is 13 residues long. CDR3 nucleotides: TGTGCCAGCAGTGAAGGGACAGGCTATGGCTACACCTTC. It translates to CASSEGTGYGYTF.

The chain couples TRBV12-3 or TRBV12-4 to TRBJ1-2, with 9 nucleotides matching TRBD1. The CDR3 is made up of 13 amino acids. The V segment lost 4 bases and the J segment 6 bases; nucleotides outside the gene matches: 3. CDR3 residues: CASSWTGVDGYTF. CDR3 DNA sequence: TGTGCCAGCAGTTGGACAGGGGTTGATGGCTACACCTTC.

The chain links TRBV5-1 to TRBJ2-5; 11 nucleotides line up with TRBD1. Unmatched junction bases numbered 3, after V lost 4 bases and J lost 4 bases. The CDR3 contains 14 residues. From germline, CDR1 is SGHRS and CDR2 YFSETQ. CDR3 protein: CASSPGTGGETQYF. The CDR3 DNA follows: TGCGCCAGCAGCCCCGGGACAGGGGGAGAGACCCAGTACTTC.

The table lists this clonotype with a few counts. V is TRBV20-1 and J is TRBJ2-1; TRBD2 agrees at 10 bases. Germline values: CDR1 DFQATT, CDR2 SNEGSKA (reference sequence). CDR3 length: 14 amino acids. Trimming removed 1 base from V and 10 bases from J; junction bases left unmatched: 7. The CDR3 sequence is CSARGLAGFREQFF. The CDR3 coding sequence is TGCAGTGCTAGAGGACTAGCGGGTTTCAGGGAGCAGTTCTTC.

This clonotype was detected only once. The chain joins TRBV5-1 to TRBJ1-1; perhaps TRBD1 as D (6 bases). This CDR3 has 21 amino acids. Trimming shortened V by 5 bases and J by 4 bases, and 36 bases separated the two germline ends. Germline values: CDR1 SGHRS, CDR2 YFSETQ. This CDR3 reads CASRTEGSGGLHREVGTEAFF. The CDR3 DNA reads as TGCGCCAGCAGAACCGAAGGATCGGGGGGCCTACACAGGGAGGTGGGCACTGAAGCTTTCTTT.

This clonotype was recorded at least ten times. The genes are TRBV28 and TRBJ2-3; 11 nucleotides agree with TRBD1. V dropped 3 bases and J dropped 8; count of bases not matched to a gene: 4. The CDR3 spans 14 residues. Germline-derived CDR1 and CDR2 are MDHEN and SYDVKM. The CDR3: CASSLPGTGGTQYF. The CDR3 DNA reads TGTGCCAGCAGTTTGCCCGGGACAGGGGGTACGCAGTATTTT.

This clonotype was found many times. At one end, the junction sequence differs from germline, possibly due to a read error. The chain combines TRBV7-7 with TRBJ2-3; D not resolved. The CDR3 spans 14 residues. Germline CDR1 is SSHAT and CDR2 is FNYEAQ (reference sequence). The CDR3 DNA reads TGTGCTAGCAGCTTAAACGCACGCACAGATACGCAGTATTTT. Residues: CASSLNARTDTQYF.

This clonotype has ten or more counts. This chain joins TRBV28 and TRBJ2-7; D tentatively fits TRBD1 or TRBD2 (6 bases each). V was clipped by 8 bases and J by 1 base, with 24 bases between them. CDR1 is MDHEN and CDR2 is SYDVKM in the germline V gene. The CDR3 runs to 17 residues. This chain's CDR3 is CASLKGGSGGTSYEQYF. CDR3 nucleotide sequence: TGTGCCAGCTTAAAAGGGGGGTCGGGCGGTACTTCCTACGAGCAGTACTTC.

A few counts support this clonotype. J is TRBJ1-6 and V is TRBV12-3 or TRBV12-4; 10 nucleotides match TRBD1. After removal of 3 bases from V and 10 bases from J, the junction contained 9 bases not matched to a gene. This CDR3 is built from 16 residues. CDR3 sequence: CASSFKSGTGDSPLHF. In DNA, the CDR3 is TGTGCCAGCAGTTTCAAATCCGGGACAGGGGACTCACCCCTCCACTTT.